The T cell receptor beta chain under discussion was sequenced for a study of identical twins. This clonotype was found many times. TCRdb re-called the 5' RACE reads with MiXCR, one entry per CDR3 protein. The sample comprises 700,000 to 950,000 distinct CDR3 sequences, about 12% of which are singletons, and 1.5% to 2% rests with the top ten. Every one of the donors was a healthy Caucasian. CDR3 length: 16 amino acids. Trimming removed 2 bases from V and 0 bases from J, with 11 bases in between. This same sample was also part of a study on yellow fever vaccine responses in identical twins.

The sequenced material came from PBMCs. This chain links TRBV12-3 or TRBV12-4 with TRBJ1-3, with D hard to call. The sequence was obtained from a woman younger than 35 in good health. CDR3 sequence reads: CASSLTTLNSGNTIYF. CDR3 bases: TGTGCCAGCAGTTTAACCACGCTTAACTCTGGAAACACCATATATTTT.